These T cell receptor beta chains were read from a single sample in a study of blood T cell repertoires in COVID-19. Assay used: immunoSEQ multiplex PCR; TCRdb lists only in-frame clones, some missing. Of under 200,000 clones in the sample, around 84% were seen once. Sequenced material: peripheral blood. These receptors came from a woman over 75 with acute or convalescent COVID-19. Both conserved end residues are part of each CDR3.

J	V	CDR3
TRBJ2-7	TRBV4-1	CASSPGPDHPTSYEQYF
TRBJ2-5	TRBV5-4	CASSSGSGETQYF
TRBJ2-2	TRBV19	CASTDRSTGELFF
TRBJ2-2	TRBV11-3	CASSPSRGSTAGELFF
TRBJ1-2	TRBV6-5	CASRRMDTYGYTF
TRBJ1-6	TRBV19	CASSAPEGHPTAPLHF
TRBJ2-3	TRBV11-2	CASSTLTSATDTQYF
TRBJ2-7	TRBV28	CASKDRFPYEQYF
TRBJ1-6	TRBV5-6	CASSGGPGQGSSPLHF
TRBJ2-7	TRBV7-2	CASSLRLAGYEQYF
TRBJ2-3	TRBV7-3	CASSLARQGALDTQYF
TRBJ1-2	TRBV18	CASSPRVKDGYTF
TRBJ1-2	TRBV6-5	CASPGNYGYTF
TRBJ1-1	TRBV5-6	CASSPTGVLTEAFF
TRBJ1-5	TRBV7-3	CASSPAGGAGQPQHF
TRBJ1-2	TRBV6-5	CASRNRDSNLYGYTF
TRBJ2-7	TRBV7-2	CASSMDRPYEQYF
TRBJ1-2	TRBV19	CASSPTNYGYTF
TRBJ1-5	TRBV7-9	CASSPPQDGSNQPQHF
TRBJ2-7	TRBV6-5	CASSYSKGGSYEQYF
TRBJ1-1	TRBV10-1	CASSVDGTPEAFF
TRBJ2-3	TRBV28	CASRRAPAEDTQYF
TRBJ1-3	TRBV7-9	CASSVITGVGGNTIYF
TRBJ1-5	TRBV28	CASEVSNQPQHF
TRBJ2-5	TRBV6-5	CASRRGPQETQYF
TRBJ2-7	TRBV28	CASRIRLAGYYEQYF
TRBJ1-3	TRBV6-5	CAISRNTIYF
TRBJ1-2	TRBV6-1	CASSEETGAIGYTF
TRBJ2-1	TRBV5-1	CASSLGLAVLKQFF
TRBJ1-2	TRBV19	CASSIRQGIGYTF
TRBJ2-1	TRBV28	CASSLPWTNEQFF
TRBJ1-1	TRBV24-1	CATSDGDSPRAFF
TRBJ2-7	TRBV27	CASRGGGVSSYEQYF
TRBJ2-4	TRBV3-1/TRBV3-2	CASSQSGSGNIQYF
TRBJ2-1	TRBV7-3	CASSEYPGVNEQFF
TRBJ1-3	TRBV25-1	CASSIQQGSGNTIYF
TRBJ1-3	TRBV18	CASSAAGAISGNTIYF
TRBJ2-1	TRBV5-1	CASSSQGAGYNEQFF
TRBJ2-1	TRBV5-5	CASSFKVTGTSGSNEQFF
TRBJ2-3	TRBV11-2	CASSFIAGSTDTQYF
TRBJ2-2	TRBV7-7	CASSSPTSGGPTGELFF
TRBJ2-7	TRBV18	CASSPPGTSIGVQYF
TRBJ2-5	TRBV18	CASSPLGGETQYF
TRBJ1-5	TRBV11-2	CASSLANSNQPQHF
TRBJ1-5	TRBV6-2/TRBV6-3	CASSILGQGGSPQHF
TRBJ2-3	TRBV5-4	CASSLLDADTQYF
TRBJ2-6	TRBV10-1	CAIPTDAGRVSGANVLTF
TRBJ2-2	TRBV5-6	CASRPDRITGELFF
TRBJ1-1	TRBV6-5	CASRSISTDNTEAFF
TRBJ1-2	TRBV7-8	CASSQGGLYYGYTF
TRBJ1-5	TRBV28	CASSPSGGLQPQHF
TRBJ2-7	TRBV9	CASSVGPGQGPYEQYF